A selection of T cell receptor beta chains follows, all from one sample in a study of low-dose radiotherapy and immunotherapy resistance in tumors. TCRdb independently ran MiXCR on the reads; one entry per CDR3 protein. The table has 60,000 or so distinct CDR3 sequences, 20% to 25% seen once. Sequencing used PBMCs, obtained after low-dose radiotherapy plus immunotherapy. These receptors all come from a male donor with prostate cancer. The CDR3 runs from the conserved cysteine through the conserved F or W. D genes are given only for firm matches. Size is omitted from some rows. Given values are once, few, many or a class for expanded clones.

j_call,d_call,clone_size,v_call,cdr3_nt,cdr3_aa
TRBJ1-2,TRBD1,many,TRBV5-1,TGCGCCAGCAGCAAGGAACCGGGACAGAACTATGGCTACACCTTC,CASSKEPGQNYGYTF
TRBJ2-5,TRBD1,many,TRBV5-1,TGCGCCAGCAGCATCGGGACAGGGGGCGGGGAGACCCAGTACTTC,CASSIGTGGGETQYF
TRBJ2-1,NA,NA,TRBV5-1,TGTGCCAGCAGCTTGTTAAGCTCCTACGAGCAGTTCTTC,CASSLLSSYEQFF
TRBJ2-5,NA,many,TRBV12-3/TRBV12-4,TGTGCCAGCAGTCAAACCGGGGCGGCCCAGTACTTC,CASSQTGAAQYF
TRBJ2-3,NA,many,TRBV4-2,TGTGCCAGCAGCCAAGATCGGAAGCGAGATACGCAGTATTTT,CASSQDRKRDTQYF
TRBJ1-1,NA,many,TRBV18,TGTGCCAGCTCACCACGATCTCGGGACAACACTGAAGCTTTCTTT,CASSPRSRDNTEAFF
TRBJ2-3,TRBD2,many,TRBV6-2/TRBV6-3,TGTGCCAGTCAAGGAGCGGGAGGAGGGGATACGCAGTATTTT,CASQGAGGGDTQYF
TRBJ2-4,TRBD2,many,TRBV4-2,TGTGCCAGCAGCGACTTGAGCGGGGGAGCCAAAAACATTCAGTACTTC,CASSDLSGGAKNIQYF
TRBJ2-7,NA,NA,TRBV30,TGTGCCTGGAGTGCCGGGAATCTATACGAGCAGTACTTC,CAWSAGNLYEQYF
TRBJ1-1,TRBD1,NA,TRBV6-2/TRBV6-3,TGTGCCAGCAGTTACCGGACAGGCGTCACTGAAGCTTTCTTT,CASSYRTGVTEAFF
TRBJ1-2,TRBD1,many,TRBV18,TGTGCCAGCTCACCACGGCAGGGGGAGTTTGATGGCTACACCTTC,CASSPRQGEFDGYTF
TRBJ2-3,TRBD2,many,TRBV15,TGTGCCACCAGTCGGGACTACACAGATACGCAGTATTTT,CATSRDYTDTQYF
TRBJ2-3,TRBD2,many,TRBV4-2,TGTGCCAGCAGCCAAGGGACTAGCGGAGTTCTTATTACGCAGTATTTT,CASSQGTSGVLITQYF
TRBJ1-6,NA,many,TRBV18,TGTGCCAGCTCACCAGGGCACGACAATTCACCCCTCCACTTT,CASSPGHDNSPLHF
TRBJ1-5,TRBD1,NA,TRBV6-6,TGTGCCAGCAGTTACTCGACAGGGGGCAGGCAGCCCCAGCATTTT,CASSYSTGGRQPQHF
TRBJ2-1,TRBD1,once,TRBV9,TGTGCCAGCAGCGTCGGGACAGGGTTTAATGAGCAGTTCTTC,CASSVGTGFNEQFF
TRBJ1-1,TRBD1,NA,TRBV18,TGTGCCAGCTCACCAGGGGACAGGGCAGCTTTCTTT,CASSPGDRAAFF
TRBJ2-1,TRBD2,many,TRBV6-4,TGTGCCAGCAGTGACTCGACTAGCAGCTCCTACAATGAGCAGTTCTTC,CASSDSTSSSYNEQFF
TRBJ2-1,NA,many,TRBV5-4,TGTGCCAGCAGCTCTCGGACAGCCCTCTACAATGAGCAGTTCTTC,CASSSRTALYNEQFF
TRBJ2-7,NA,many,TRBV3-1,TGTGCCAGCATTGCGTTGGGCTCGGGGGAGCAGTACTTC,CASIALGSGEQYF
TRBJ2-5,NA,NA,TRBV20-1,TGCAGTGCTAGAAAACAGCCTCGTGAGACCCAGTACTTC,CSARKQPRETQYF
TRBJ2-2,TRBD2,many,TRBV7-6,TGTGCCAGCACCGAGATAGGGTTAGCGGGGGACACCGGGGAGCTGTTTTTT,CASTEIGLAGDTGELFF
TRBJ2-5,NA,many,TRBV19,TGTGCCAGTAGTCTAACGGGACTGCAAGAGACCCAGTACTTC,CASSLTGLQETQYF
TRBJ2-1,TRBD2,NA,TRBV2,TGTGCCAGCAGTGGAAGTAGCGGGGGGGCCTTTGAGCAGTTCTTC,CASSGSSGGAFEQFF
TRBJ1-5,NA,many,TRBV7-2,TGTGCCAGCAGTTATTTCCCTAGCCCGATTAGCAATCAGCCCCAGCATTTT,CASSYFPSPISNQPQHF
TRBJ2-7,TRBD1,NA,TRBV5-5,TGTGCCAGCAGACCGACCGGGACAGGGTACGAGCAGTACTTC,CASRPTGTGYEQYF
TRBJ2-7,NA,NA,TRBV29-1,TGCAGCGTTGACTCCGGGAAAGGGGTCACCGGGGAGCAGTACTTC,CSVDSGKGVTGEQYF
TRBJ2-5,TRBD1,many,TRBV7-2,TGTGCCAGCAGCTTAGCTTCGGGGGCAGGGGGCTTGGAGACCCAGTACTTC,CASSLASGAGGLETQYF
TRBJ2-5,TRBD1,many,TRBV25-1,TGTGCCAGCAGTGGGAGGAGGGACAGGGATCACGAGACCCAGTACTTC,CASSGRRDRDHETQYF
TRBJ2-3,TRBD2,many,TRBV28,TGTGCCAGCAGTCCTCGAGCGGGAGGGTTCACAGATACGCAGTATTTT,CASSPRAGGFTDTQYF
TRBJ1-1,TRBD1,many,TRBV6-2/TRBV6-3,TGTGCCAGCAGTAACAGGGGCTACACTGAAGCTTTCTTT,CASSNRGYTEAFF
TRBJ2-3,NA,many,TRBV19,TGTGCCACACGGACGGGACTCAACACAGATACGCAGTATTTT,CATRTGLNTDTQYF
TRBJ2-2,NA,many,TRBV3-1,TGTGCCAGCAGCCAAAGAACGAACACCGGGGAGCTGTTTTTT,CASSQRTNTGELFF
TRBJ1-2,NA,NA,TRBV6-2/TRBV6-3,NA,CASFGAGTGRVWDYGYTF
TRBJ2-7,NA,NA,TRBV6-2/TRBV6-3,TGTGCCAGCAGTTCGACTACCTACGAGCAGTACTTC,CASSSTTYEQYF
TRBJ1-4,NA,many,TRBV6-5,TGTGCCAGCAGTGAATCACAGGGAGCATATGAAAAACTGTTTTTT,CASSESQGAYEKLFF
TRBJ2-1,TRBD2,many,TRBV19,TGTGCCAGTAGGAAGACTAGCGGGCAGGGGAATGAGCAGTTCTTC,CASRKTSGQGNEQFF
TRBJ2-1,TRBD2,many,TRBV5-6,TGTGCCAGCATCCGTCGGAGCCTAGCGGACTACAATGAGCAGTTCTTC,CASIRRSLADYNEQFF
TRBJ2-7,TRBD2,many,TRBV7-2,TGTGCCAGCAGCTCCCCCGCGCGGGGGGTTGTGCAGTACTTC,CASSSPARGVVQYF
TRBJ2-3,TRBD2,many,TRBV30,TGTGCCTGGAGAGCTGGGACTAGCGGGATGAGAGATACGCAGTATTTT,CAWRAGTSGMRDTQYF
TRBJ2-7,NA,many,TRBV2,TGTGCCAGCAGATCTTCAGGGGAGGGCGAGCAGTACTTC,CASRSSGEGEQYF
TRBJ2-7,NA,few,TRBV30,TGTGCCTGGAGTGTAGGTCGAACTAACTCCTACGAGCAGTACTTC,CAWSVGRTNSYEQYF
TRBJ2-7,NA,many,TRBV7-8,TGTGCCAGCAGCCCAATCTCCGGCATGAGCTCCTACGAGCAGTACTTC,CASSPISGMSSYEQYF
TRBJ2-1,NA,many,TRBV7-7,TGTGCTAGCAGCTTCCTGGGGGACAATGAGCAGTTCTTC,CASSFLGDNEQFF
TRBJ2-7,TRBD2,many,TRBV7-2,TGTGCCAGCAGCTTATCGGGGGGGCCCTACGAGCAGTACTTC,CASSLSGGPYEQYF
TRBJ1-6,NA,many,TRBV20-1,TGCAGTGCCAAAACAGGAGGTAATTCACCCCTCCACTTT,CSAKTGGNSPLHF
TRBJ2-2,NA,many,TRBV28,TGTGCCAGCAGCCAGGGGATCTGGGAGCTGTTTTTT,CASSQGIWELFF
TRBJ2-3,NA,NA,TRBV5-4,TGTGCCAGCAGCCCCGGACCGGCTTGGACAGATACGCAGTATTTT,CASSPGPAWTDTQYF
TRBJ1-4,TRBD1,many,TRBV29-1,TGCAGCGTGAGGGACAGCACTATTTCAACTAATGAAAAACTGTTTTTT,CSVRDSTISTNEKLFF
TRBJ2-2,NA,many,TRBV7-8,TGTGCCAGCAGCAATAGCGCCCCGGGTACCGGGGAGCTGTTTTTT,CASSNSAPGTGELFF
TRBJ2-7,NA,many,TRBV11-2,TGTGCCAGCAGCTTGCAACGTAACTACGAGCAGTACTTC,CASSLQRNYEQYF
TRBJ2-7,TRBD2,few,TRBV7-8,TGTGCCAGCAGCTTACAGCTAGCGGGATTGGTCGAGCAGTACTTC,CASSLQLAGLVEQYF
TRBJ2-1,TRBD1,NA,TRBV29-1,TGCAGCGCAGACGGCAACGCACAGGGGTTGCATGAGCAGTTCTTC,CSADGNAQGLHEQFF
TRBJ2-3,NA,many,TRBV2,TGTGCCAGCACTCGGGGGCCAGATACGCGGTATTTT,CASTRGPDTRYF
TRBJ2-1,NA,NA,TRBV6-5,TGTGCCAGCAGTTACTCGATACCTCTCTCCTACAATGAGCAGTTCTTC,CASSYSIPLSYNEQFF
TRBJ1-1,TRBD1,many,TRBV30,TGTGCCTGGAGCCTAGGGACAGCTGAAGCTTTCTTT,CAWSLGTAEAFF
TRBJ2-7,TRBD1,NA,TRBV14,TGTGCCAGCAGCGTCCGGACAGGGGCGTACGAGCAGTACTTC,CASSVRTGAYEQYF
TRBJ2-3,NA,NA,TRBV27,TGTGCCAGCAGTTTATTCGGCACAGATACGCAGTATTTT,CASSLFGTDTQYF
TRBJ2-1,TRBD2,many,TRBV5-1,TGCGCCAGCAGCTTCGGGACTAGCGGGGCCCGCTCCTACAATGAGCAGTTCTTC,CASSFGTSGARSYNEQFF
TRBJ2-7,NA,many,TRBV11-2,TGTGCCAGCAGCTCCCCGACAGGCTCCAACTACGAGCAGTACTTC,CASSSPTGSNYEQYF